This TCR beta chain emerged from a study of T cell responses to AZD1222 COVID-19 vaccine. Points from the study as a whole: A reported finding is that nearly half of spike-specific TCRs target unmutated variant regions. Spike-specific TCR depth and breadth grew after two AZD1222 doses. Seropositive status at baseline applied to only a handful of AZD1222 recipients. The donor group comprised mostly white British people and more females; the analysis possibly underestimated clonal diversity.

As regards this clone: Its antigen is unknown.

Clones were read by immunoSEQ multiplex PCR, and TCRdb kept only the in-frame ones, dropping some. The sample lists about 110,000 clones, roughly 89% occurring once. The specimen comprised peripheral blood, sampled 28 days after the second AZD1222 dose. This receptor was taken from an adult who received the AZD1222 COVID-19 vaccine.

CDR3 bases: TGCGCCAGCAGTGAGTCGGGCCGTGATGAAAAACTGTTTTTT. Translating gives CASSESGRDEKLFF. The rearrangement links TRBV10-1 to TRBJ1-4; D remains ambiguous. Per germline, CDR1 WNHNN and CDR2 SYGVQD (reference sequence). Trimming left V 0 bases short and J 6 bases short, with 8 bases between. The CDR3 spans 14 residues.